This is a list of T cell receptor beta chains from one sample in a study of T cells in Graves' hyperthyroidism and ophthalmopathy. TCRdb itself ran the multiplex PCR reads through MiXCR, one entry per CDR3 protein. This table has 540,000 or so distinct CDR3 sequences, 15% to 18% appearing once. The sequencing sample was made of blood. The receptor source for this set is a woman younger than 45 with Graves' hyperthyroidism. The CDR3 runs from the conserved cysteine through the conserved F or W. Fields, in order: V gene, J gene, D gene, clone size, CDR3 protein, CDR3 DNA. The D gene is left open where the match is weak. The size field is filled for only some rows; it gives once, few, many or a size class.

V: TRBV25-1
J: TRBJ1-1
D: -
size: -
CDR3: CASRTPGRTEAFF
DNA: TGTGCCAGCAGGACCCCCGGGAGGACTGAAGCTTTCTTT

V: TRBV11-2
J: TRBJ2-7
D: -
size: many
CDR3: CATGVFSYEQYF
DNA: TGTGCCACAGGGGTATTCTCCTACGAGCAGTACTTC

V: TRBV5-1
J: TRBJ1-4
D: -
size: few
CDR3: CASSPGGEGRWKLFF
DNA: TGCGCCAGCAGCCCTGGTGGGGAAGGGAGGTGGAAACTGTTTTTT

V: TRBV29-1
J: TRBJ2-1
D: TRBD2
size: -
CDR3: CSVPERLAGGFYEQFF
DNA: TGCAGCGTTCCCGAACGGCTAGCGGGAGGGTTCTATGAGCAGTTCTTC

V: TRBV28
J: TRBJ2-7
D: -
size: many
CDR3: CASSTHRKITYEQYF
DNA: TGTGCCAGCAGTACACACAGGAAAATAACCTACGAGCAGTACTTC

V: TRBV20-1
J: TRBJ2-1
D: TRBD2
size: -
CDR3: CSARVSGSTIEQFF
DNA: TGCAGTGCTAGAGTTAGCGGGAGTACAATTGAGCAGTTCTTC

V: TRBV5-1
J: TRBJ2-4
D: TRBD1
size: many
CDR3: CASSLDRARDIQYF
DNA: TGCGCCAGCAGCTTAGACAGGGCACGGGACATTCAGTACTTC

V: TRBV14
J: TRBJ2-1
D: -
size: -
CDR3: CASSQGIGGEQFF
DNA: TGTGCCAGCAGCCAAGGGATAGGCGGGGAGCAGTTCTTC

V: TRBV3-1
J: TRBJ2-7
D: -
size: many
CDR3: CASSPSPAGSYEQYF
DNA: TGTGCCAGCAGCCCGTCACCGGCAGGCTCCTACGAGCAGTACTTC

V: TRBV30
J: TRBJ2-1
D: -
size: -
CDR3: CAWSLELDYNEQFF
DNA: TGTGCCTGGAGTTTAGAACTCGATTACAATGAGCAGTTCTTC

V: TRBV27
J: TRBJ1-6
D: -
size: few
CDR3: CASSHRVHAAPLHF
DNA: TGTGCCAGCAGCCACCGGGTCCATGCTGCACCCCTCCACTTT

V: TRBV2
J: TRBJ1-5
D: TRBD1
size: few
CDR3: CASRPMGQGNQPQHF
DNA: TGTGCCAGCAGGCCGATGGGACAGGGGAATCAGCCCCAGCATTTT

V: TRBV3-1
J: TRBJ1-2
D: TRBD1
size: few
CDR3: CASSDGQGPDGYTF
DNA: TGTGCCAGCAGCGATGGACAGGGCCCGGATGGCTACACCTTC

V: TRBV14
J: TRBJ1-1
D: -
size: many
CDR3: CASSQYSEAFF
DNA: TGTGCCAGCAGCCAATATTCTGAAGCTTTCTTT

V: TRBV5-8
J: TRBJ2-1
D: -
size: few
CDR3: CASSLGGKSANEQFF
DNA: TGTGCCAGCAGCTTGGGCGGGAAGAGCGCGAATGAGCAGTTCTTC

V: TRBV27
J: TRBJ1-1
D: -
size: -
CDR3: CASTQGMWKAFF
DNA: TGTGCCAGCACCCAGGGAATGTGGAAAGCTTTCTTT

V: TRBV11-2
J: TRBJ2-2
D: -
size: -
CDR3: CASSLRPHSGNTGELFF
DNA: TGTGCCAGCAGCTTAAGACCTCACTCGGGGAACACCGGGGAGCTGTTTTTT

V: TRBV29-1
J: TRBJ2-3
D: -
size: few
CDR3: CSVWDTTDTQYF
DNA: TGCAGCGTTTGGGACACCACAGATACGCAGTATTTT

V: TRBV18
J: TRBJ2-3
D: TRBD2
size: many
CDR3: CASSPRDYTMADTQYF
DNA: TGTGCCAGCTCACCAAGGGACTACACGATGGCAGATACGCAGTATTTT

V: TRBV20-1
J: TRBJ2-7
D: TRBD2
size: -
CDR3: CSVGGSPLYEQYF
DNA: TGCAGTGTGGGAGGGTCCCCCCTCTACGAGCAGTACTTC

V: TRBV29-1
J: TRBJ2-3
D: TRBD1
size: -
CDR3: CSARTGSADTQYF
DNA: TGCAGCGCCCGGACAGGGAGCGCAGATACGCAGTATTTT

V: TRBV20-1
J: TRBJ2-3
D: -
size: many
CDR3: CSAQTVTDTQYF
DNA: TGCAGTGCTCAGACAGTAACAGATACGCAGTATTTT

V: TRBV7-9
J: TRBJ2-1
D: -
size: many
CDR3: CASSFEASFNEQFF
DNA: TGTGCCAGCAGCTTCGAGGCGTCGTTCAATGAGCAGTTCTTC

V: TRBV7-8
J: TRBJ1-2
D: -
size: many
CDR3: CASSSHGDGYTF
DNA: TGTGCCAGCAGCTCCCACGGGGATGGCTACACCTTC

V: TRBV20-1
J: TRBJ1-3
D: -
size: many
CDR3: CSARGGPTDINTIYF
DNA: TGCAGTGCTAGAGGGGGACCCACTGATATAAACACCATATATTTT

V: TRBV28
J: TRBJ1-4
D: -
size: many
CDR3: CAIRGSTNEKLFF
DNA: TGTGCCATCAGGGGATCAACTAATGAAAAACTGTTTTTT

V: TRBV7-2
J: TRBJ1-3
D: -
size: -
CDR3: CASSLRGQSPSGNTIYF
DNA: TGTGCCAGCAGCTTACGAGGACAGAGCCCCTCTGGAAACACCATATATTTT

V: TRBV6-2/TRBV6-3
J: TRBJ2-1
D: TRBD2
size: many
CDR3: CASSFSGRHNEQFF
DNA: TGTGCCAGCAGTTTTAGCGGGAGGCACAATGAGCAGTTCTTC

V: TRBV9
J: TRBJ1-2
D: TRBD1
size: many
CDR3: CASSWAYRDRVYGYTF
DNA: TGTGCCAGCAGCTGGGCTTACCGGGACAGGGTCTATGGCTACACCTTC

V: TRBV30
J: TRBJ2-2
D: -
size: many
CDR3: CAWSIRPNTGELFF
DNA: TGTGCCTGGAGTATACGACCGAACACCGGGGAGCTGTTTTTT

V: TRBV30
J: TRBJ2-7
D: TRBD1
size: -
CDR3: CAWSPGTGGWQYF
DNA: TGTGCCTGGAGTCCCGGGACAGGGGGCTGGCAGTACTTC

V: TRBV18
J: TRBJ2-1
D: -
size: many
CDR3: CASSPLIDSRYNEQFF
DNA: TGTGCCAGCTCACCGCTCATAGACTCCCGCTACAATGAGCAGTTCTTC

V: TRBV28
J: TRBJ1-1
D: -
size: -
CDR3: CASSNRAPSRTAFF
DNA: TGTGCCAGCAGTAACCGGGCCCCATCAAGGACGGCTTTCTTT

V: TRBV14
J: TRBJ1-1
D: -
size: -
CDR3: CASSLGGPAAFF
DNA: TGTGCCAGCAGCCTGGGGGGGCCCGCAGCTTTCTTT

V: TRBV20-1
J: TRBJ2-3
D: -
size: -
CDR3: CSASSWADTQYF
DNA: TGCAGTGCATCTAGCTGGGCCGATACGCAGTATTTT

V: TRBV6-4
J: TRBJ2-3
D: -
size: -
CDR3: CASSDSVRWDTQYF
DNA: TGTGCCAGCAGTGACTCGGTTCGATGGGATACGCAGTATTTT

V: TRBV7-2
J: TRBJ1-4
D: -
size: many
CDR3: CASTLEGIVDEKLFF
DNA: TGTGCCAGCACCCTGGAGGGGATTGTAGATGAAAAACTGTTTTTT

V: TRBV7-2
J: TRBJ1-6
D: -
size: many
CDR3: CASSLGYGGGSPLHF
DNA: TGTGCCAGCAGCTTAGGTTACGGGGGGGGGTCACCCCTCCACTTT

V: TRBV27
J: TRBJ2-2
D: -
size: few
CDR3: CASGRLGSGELFF
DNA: TGTGCCAGCGGACGACTAGGGTCCGGGGAGCTGTTTTTT

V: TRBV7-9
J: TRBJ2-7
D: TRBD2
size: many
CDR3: CASSPTRASGIDPYEQYF
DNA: TGTGCCAGCAGCCCGACCAGGGCTAGCGGGATCGATCCGTACGAGCAGTACTTC

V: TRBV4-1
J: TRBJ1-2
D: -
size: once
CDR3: CASSQKTAPNVNYGYTF
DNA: TGCGCCAGCAGCCAAAAAACAGCCCCGAATGTCAACTATGGCTACACCTTC